Listed below are T cell receptor beta chains from one sample, sequenced in a study of blood T cell repertoires in COVID-19. Sequencing was performed with immunoSEQ multiplex PCR; in TCRdb, only in-frame clones are kept and a portion is missing. The sample includes 37,000 or so clones, over 65% of them seen just once. Sequenced: peripheral blood. The receptors derive from a man between 60 and 75 years old with active COVID-19. Each CDR3 is given with its conserved first and last residue. The order of the fields is D gene, V gene, CDR3 protein. D genes are given only for firm matches.

>.|TRBV2
CASSETQQGNQPQHF
>.|TRBV21-1
CASSRRGQGEGTNEKLFF
>.|TRBV5-1
CASSPDSSGNTIYF
>TRBD2|TRBV11-2
CASSIGTSAYEQYF
>.|TRBV4-1
CASSPMGLSYNEQFF
>TRBD2|TRBV11-2
CASSFLAADTQYF
>TRBD1|TRBV2
CASGPGQGGNQPQHF
>TRBD1|TRBV7-2
CASSQGASQETQYF
>.|TRBV3-1/TRBV3-2
CASSQGGGGNTIYF
>TRBD1|TRBV6-5
CASSTETGPVRGYTF